The next 23 T cell receptor beta chains were all read from a single sample in a study of Graves' ophthalmopathy and Graves' hyperthyroidism. TCR beta CDR3 regions were amplified from RNA transcripts. Amplification began with first-round RT-PCR using HTBI primers, then second-round multiplex PCR was performed. One entry per CDR3 protein, called by TCRdb with MiXCR from the multiplex PCR reads. The sample yields roughly 400,000 distinct CDR3 sequences, roughly 15% seen once. Sequenced input: peripheral blood. The receptors were sampled from a woman under 30 with stable Graves' hyperthyroidism.

This clonotype has ten or more counts. This sequence joins TRBV3-1 and TRBJ2-4; 8 positions match TRBD1. Trimming at V came to 0 bases and at J to 1 base, leaving 5 bases not matched to a gene. Germline loops: CDR1 LGHDT, CDR2 YNNKEL (reference sequence). The CDR3 has 17 residues. CDR3 in DNA: TGTGCCAGCAGCCAAGAAGGGCAGGGGGCTGCCAAAAACATTCAGTACTTC. Protein product: CASSQEGQGAAKNIQYF.

This clonotype was detected many times. The CDR3 spells CASSEVEGDQPQHF. CDR3 coding DNA: TGTGCCAGCAGTGAAGTAGAGGGGGACCAGCCCCAGCATTTT. The gene calls are TRBV6-1 and TRBJ1-5, with D maybe TRBD1 (6 bases). Looked up from germline, CDR1 is MNHNS and CDR2 is SASEGT. The CDR3 is 14 amino acids. With 1 base removed from V and 7 bases from J, the gap between germline ends came to 11 bases.

This clonotype was recorded at least ten times. The chain combines TRBV29-1 with TRBJ1-2, with D possibly matching TRBD1 (6 bases). The germline V gene encodes CDR1 SQVTM and CDR2 ANQGSEA. The CDR3 loop spans 16 amino acids. V lost 0 bases and J 2 bases, leaving 16 bases between the germline ends. DNA for the CDR3: TGCAGCGTTGAAGAGAGGGGGGCCTCGAAGAACTATGGCTACACCTTC. Translation gives CSVEERGASKNYGYTF.

This clonotype showed up many times. CDR3 protein: CAISESGLSGNTIYF. The CDR3 region has the DNA TGTGCCATCAGTGAGTCAGGGCTCTCTGGAAACACCATATATTTT. The chain employs TRBV10-3 and TRBJ1-3; the D is unclear. Trimming shortened V by 0 bases and J by 0 bases, and 6 bases separated the two germline ends. The length of the CDR3 is 15 residues. CDR1 is ENHRY and CDR2 is SYGVKD in the germline V gene.

This clonotype was counted once. The J gene is TRBJ2-5, the V gene TRBV9; TRBD2 might be the D (5 bases). This CDR3 contains 16 residues. The germline CDR1 and CDR2 sequences are SGDLS and YYNGEE. V dropped 0 bases and J dropped 2 bases, with 14 bases sitting between them. The CDR3, as DNA: TGTGCCAGCAGCGTAGTTTCGGGTGGCGGGCAAGAGACCCAGTACTTC. It is translated as CASSVVSGGGQETQYF.

The chain is built from TRBV20-1 and TRBJ1-3; 7 bases map to TRBD1. Trimming cost V 5 bases and J 0 bases; bases outside gene matches: 7. The CDR3 sequence is 15 residues long. The germline V gene has CDR1 DFQATT and CDR2 SNEGSKA (reference sequence). The CDR3 nucleotides are TGCAGTGCTCCCTGGACAGGCCCCTCTGGAAACACCATATATTTT. Its translation is CSAPWTGPSGNTIYF.

The V gene is TRBV15, the J gene TRBJ2-2; D gene uncertain. This CDR3 comprises 13 residues. V gave up 0 bases and J gave up 7 bases, with 6 bases separating them. Germline CDR1 LNHNV, CDR2 YYDKDF (reference sequence). In DNA form, the CDR3 reads TGTGCCACCAGCAGAGATGAGCTCGGGGAGCTGTTTTTT. It encodes CATSRDELGELFF.

This clonotype was seen only a few times. This rearrangement joins TRBV11-3 to TRBJ2-5; 8 nucleotides align to TRBD2. The germline CDR1 and CDR2 sequences are SGHNT and YENEEA. V lost 1 base and J lost 5; bases outside the gene matches: 12. The CDR3 spans 17 residues. The DNA for the CDR3 is TGTGCCAGCAGCTTAGGGAGGACGGGGGGGCCTCATGAGACCCAGTACTTC. This sequence encodes CASSLGRTGGPHETQYF.

This clonotype was counted at least ten times. This chain joins TRBV20-1 and TRBJ2-7; D remains ambiguous. V lost 5 bases to trimming and J lost 4 bases, with 9 bases between them. CDR1 and CDR2 (germline): DFQATT, SNEGSKA (reference sequence). This CDR3 region has 11 residues. This CDR3 reads CSAQDGYEQYF. The CDR3 DNA reads TGCAGTGCTCAGGACGGGTACGAGCAGTACTTC.

V usage is TRBV7-3 and J usage is TRBJ1-1, with D unclear. V shed 5 bases and J shed 0 bases, with 7 bases lying between them. The CDR3 has 13 residues. CDR1 is SGHTA and CDR2 is FQGTGA in the germline V gene. CDR3 in amino acids: CASSASMNTEAFF. The CDR3 DNA reads as TGTGCCAGCAGCGCATCGATGAACACTGAAGCTTTCTTT.

This clonotype was seen a few times. V is TRBV9 and J is TRBJ2-2; TRBD2 matches 7 bases. The CDR3 covers 15 residues. CDR1 and CDR2 (germline): SGDLS, YYNGEE. Unmatched junction bases numbered 11, after V lost 7 bases and J lost 5 bases. The CDR3 spells CASAPWSSGTGELFF. CDR3 DNA sequence: TGTGCCAGCGCCCCGTGGAGTAGCGGGACCGGGGAGCTGTTTTTT.

Many counts were recorded for this clonotype. A read error may account for a junction end that differs from germline. J is TRBJ2-6 and V is TRBV2; D unresolved. Germline-derived CDR1 and CDR2 are SNHLY and FYNNEI. The CDR3 totals 13 residues. The CDR3 here is CASKADGANVLTF. CDR3 nucleotide sequence: TGCGCCAGCAAGGCTGACGGGGCCAACGTCCTGACTTTC.

V gene TRBV6-2 or TRBV6-3 combines with J gene TRBJ1-1; TRBD1 agrees at 7 bases. The V and J ends lost 4 bases and 1 base, in that order; junction bases with no gene match: 6. The CDR3 runs to 15 residues. The germline V gene encodes CDR1 MNHEY and CDR2 SVGEGT. The CDR3 nucleotides are TGTGCCAGCAGTTCCCACAGGGGAACGAACACTGAAGCTTTCTTT. It codes for CASSSHRGTNTEAFF.

The chain carries TRBV11-2 and TRBJ1-6; TRBD1 is a possible D gene (5 bases). The germline CDR1 and CDR2 sequences are SGHAT and FQNNGV. Trimming stripped 1 base from V and 7 bases from J, with 11 bases between. The CDR3 loop spans 15 amino acids. As DNA, the CDR3 is TGTGCCAGCAGCTTAGCGGAGGGACGAAATTCACCCCTCCACTTT. Encoded protein: CASSLAEGRNSPLHF.

This clonotype was recorded at least ten times. The rearrangement uses TRBV18 and TRBJ2-7; a weak D match, TRBD1 (6 bases). Germline lookup yields CDR1 KGHSH and CDR2 LQKENI. V was trimmed by 0 bases and J by 3 bases, leaving 12 bases between them. The CDR3 spans 15 residues. In DNA form, the CDR3 reads TGTGCCAGCTCACCACCTCGACCAGGGGTCTACGAGCAGTACTTC. Its protein is CASSPPRPGVYEQYF.

This clonotype has a count of ten or more. The chain uses TRBV12-3 or TRBV12-4 and TRBJ2-7, with D possibly being TRBD2 (6 bases). There are 13 residues in the CDR3. V was pared by 6 bases and J by 3 bases, with 12 bases between. DNA for the CDR3: TGTGCCAGCAGGTCAACTAGCAGCTACGAGCAGTACTTC. Translated: CASRSTSSYEQYF.

The sample holds many counts of this clonotype. This rearrangement joins TRBV12-3 or TRBV12-4 to TRBJ2-5; no definite D call. V lost 2 bases and J 1 base, leaving 5 bases between the germline ends. This CDR3 is built from 13 residues. The CDR3 region is CASSLSIQETQYF. CDR3 DNA: TGTGCCAGCAGTTTAAGTATCCAAGAGACCCAGTACTTC.

As to this clonotype: Given the absence of the conserved phenylalanine or tryptophan at the CDR3 end, a read error is likely. The chain carries TRBV5-1 and TRBJ2-5; 7 nucleotides align to TRBD1. Germline V gene lookup returns CDR1 SGHRS and CDR2 YFSETQ. The CDR3 is made up of 14 amino acids. CDR3 nucleotide sequence: TGCGCCAGCAGCAAAGGGACAGTCCAAGAGTCCCAGTACTAC. Translation gives CASSKGTVQESQYY.

The chain employs TRBV9 and TRBJ2-5; TRBD2 is a possible D gene (5 bases). The germline V gene encodes CDR1 SGDLS and CDR2 YYNGEE. V gave up 2 bases and J gave up 7 bases, with 21 bases separating them. This CDR3 region has 16 residues. The CDR3 protein is CASSVILGRWVVTQYF. The CDR3 region has the DNA TGTGCCAGCAGCGTCATACTAGGGCGTTGGGTTGTGACCCAGTACTTC.

This clonotype was observed many times. The chain employs TRBV10-3 and TRBJ1-3; D not certain. CDR3 length: 13 residues. The V gene's germline CDR1 is ENHRY and CDR2 SYGVKD. Trimming stripped 8 bases from V and 1 base from J, with 9 bases between. The CDR3 bases are TGTGCCATCCGGGCCCCGTCTGGAAACACCATATATTTT. Encoded protein: CAIRAPSGNTIYF.

The gene calls are TRBV7-8 and TRBJ1-5; unclear D gene. This CDR3 is built from 16 residues. Germline CDR1 reads SGHVS; CDR2 reads FQNEAQ. Trimming removed 1 base at V and 3 bases at J, with 13 bases between. Here the CDR3 DNA reads TGTGCCAGCAGCTTAGGGAACGGATCTCCCAATCAGCCCCAGCATTTT. This gives the protein CASSLGNGSPNQPQHF.

This clonotype was detected many times. The chain couples TRBV7-2 to TRBJ1-1, with a weak D call TRBD1 (5 bases). From germline, CDR1 is SGHTA and CDR2 FQGNSA. The CDR3 has 14 residues. Trimming removed 1 base at V and 7 bases at J, with 13 bases between. This CDR3 is CASSLEAGTGEAFF. The CDR3, as DNA: TGTGCCAGCAGCTTAGAGGCGGGGACGGGTGAAGCTTTCTTT.

CDR3 loop: CASSEAGTGNYGYTF. The CDR3 region has the DNA TGTGCCAGCAGTGAAGCCGGGACAGGAAACTATGGCTACACCTTC. This sequence joins TRBV6-1 and TRBJ1-2, with 8 bases aligning to TRBD1. There are 15 residues in the CDR3. CDR1 is MNHNS and CDR2 is SASEGT in the germline V gene. V was clipped by 0 bases and J by 2 bases; unmatched bases: 2.